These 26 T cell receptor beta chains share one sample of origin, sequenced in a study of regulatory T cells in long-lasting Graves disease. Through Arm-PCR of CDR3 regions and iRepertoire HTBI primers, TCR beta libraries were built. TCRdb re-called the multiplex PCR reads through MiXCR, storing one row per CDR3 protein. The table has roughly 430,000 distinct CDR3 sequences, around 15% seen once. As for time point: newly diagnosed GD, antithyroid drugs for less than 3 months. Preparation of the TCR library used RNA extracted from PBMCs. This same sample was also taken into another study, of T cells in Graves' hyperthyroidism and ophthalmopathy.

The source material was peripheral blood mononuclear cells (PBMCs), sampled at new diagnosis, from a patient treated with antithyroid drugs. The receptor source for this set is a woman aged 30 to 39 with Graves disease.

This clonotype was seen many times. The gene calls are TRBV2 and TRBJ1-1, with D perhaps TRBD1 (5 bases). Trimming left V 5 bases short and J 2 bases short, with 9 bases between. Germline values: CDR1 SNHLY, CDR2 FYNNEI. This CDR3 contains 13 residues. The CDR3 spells CASSYDSNTEAFF. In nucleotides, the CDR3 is TGTGCCAGCAGTTACGACAGTAACACTGAAGCTTTCTTT.

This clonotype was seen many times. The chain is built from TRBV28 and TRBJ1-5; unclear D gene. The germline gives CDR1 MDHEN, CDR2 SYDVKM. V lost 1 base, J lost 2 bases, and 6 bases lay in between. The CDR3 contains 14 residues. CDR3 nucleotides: TGTGCCAGCAGTTTATACTTGGGCAATCAGCCCCAGCATTTT. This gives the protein CASSLYLGNQPQHF.

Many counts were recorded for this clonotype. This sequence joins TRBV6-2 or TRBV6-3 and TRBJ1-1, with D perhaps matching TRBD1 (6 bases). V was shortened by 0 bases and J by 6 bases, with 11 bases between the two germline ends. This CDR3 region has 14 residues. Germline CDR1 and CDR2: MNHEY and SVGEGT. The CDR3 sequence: CASSYSTGFPEAFF. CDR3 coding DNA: TGTGCCAGCAGTTACTCTACAGGGTTTCCTGAAGCTTTCTTT.

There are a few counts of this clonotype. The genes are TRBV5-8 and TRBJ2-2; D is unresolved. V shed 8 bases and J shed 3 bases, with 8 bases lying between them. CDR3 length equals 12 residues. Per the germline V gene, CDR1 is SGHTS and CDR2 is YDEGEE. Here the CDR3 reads CARDRDTGELFF. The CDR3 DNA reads TGTGCCAGGGACCGAGACACCGGGGAGCTGTTTTTT.

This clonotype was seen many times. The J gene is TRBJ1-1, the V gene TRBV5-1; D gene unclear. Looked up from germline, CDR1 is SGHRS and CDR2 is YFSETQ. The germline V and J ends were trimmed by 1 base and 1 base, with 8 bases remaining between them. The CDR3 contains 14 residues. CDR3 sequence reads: CASSLLEGNTEAFF. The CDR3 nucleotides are TGCGCCAGCAGCTTGTTGGAGGGGAACACTGAAGCTTTCTTT.

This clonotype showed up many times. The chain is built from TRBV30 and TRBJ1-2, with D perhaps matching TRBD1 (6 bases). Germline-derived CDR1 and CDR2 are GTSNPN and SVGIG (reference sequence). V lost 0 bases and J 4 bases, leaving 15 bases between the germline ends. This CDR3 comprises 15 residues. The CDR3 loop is CAWSVPGGSSYGYTF. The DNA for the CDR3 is TGTGCCTGGAGTGTACCGGGGGGCTCCTCCTATGGCTACACCTTC.

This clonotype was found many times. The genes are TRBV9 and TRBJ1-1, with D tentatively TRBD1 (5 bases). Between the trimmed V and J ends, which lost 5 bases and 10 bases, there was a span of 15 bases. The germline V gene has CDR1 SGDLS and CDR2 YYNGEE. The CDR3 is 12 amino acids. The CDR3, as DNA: TGTGCCAGCAGGCGCGGGGCGGTGGGAGCTTTCTTT. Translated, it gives CASRRGAVGAFF.

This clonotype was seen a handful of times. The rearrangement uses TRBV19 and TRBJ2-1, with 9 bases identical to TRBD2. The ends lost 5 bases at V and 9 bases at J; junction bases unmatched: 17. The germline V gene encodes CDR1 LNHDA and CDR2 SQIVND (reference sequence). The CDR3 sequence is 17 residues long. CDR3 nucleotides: TGTGCCAGTAGTCCCGGGGTAGCGGGAGCCCCAAACGGTGAGCAGTTCTTC. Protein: CASSPGVAGAPNGEQFF.

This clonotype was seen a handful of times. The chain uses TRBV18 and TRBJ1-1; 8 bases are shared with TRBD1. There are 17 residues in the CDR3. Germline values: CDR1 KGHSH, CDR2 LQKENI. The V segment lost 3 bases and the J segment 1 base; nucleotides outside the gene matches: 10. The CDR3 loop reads CASSPWTGSFENTEAFF. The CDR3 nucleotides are TGTGCCAGCTCACCGTGGACAGGGAGCTTTGAGAACACTGAAGCTTTCTTT.

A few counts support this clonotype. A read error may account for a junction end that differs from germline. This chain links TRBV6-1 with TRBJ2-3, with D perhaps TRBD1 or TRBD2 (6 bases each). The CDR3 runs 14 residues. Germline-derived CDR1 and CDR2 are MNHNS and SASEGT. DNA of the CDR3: TGTGCCGGCAGTGAAGCGCTTAGGGGGGTTACGCAGTATTTT. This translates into CAGSEALRGVTQYF.

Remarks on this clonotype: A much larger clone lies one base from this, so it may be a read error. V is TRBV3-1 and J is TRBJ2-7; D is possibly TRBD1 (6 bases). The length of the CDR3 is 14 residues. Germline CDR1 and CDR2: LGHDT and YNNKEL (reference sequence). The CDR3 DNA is TGTGCCAGCGGCCAGCGGCAGGGGCCCTACGAGCAGTACTTC. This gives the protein CASGQRQGPYEQYF.

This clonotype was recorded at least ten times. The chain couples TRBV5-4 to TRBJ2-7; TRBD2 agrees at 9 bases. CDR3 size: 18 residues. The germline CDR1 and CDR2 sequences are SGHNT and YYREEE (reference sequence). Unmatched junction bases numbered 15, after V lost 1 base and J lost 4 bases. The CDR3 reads CASSLRASGTFRLYEQYF. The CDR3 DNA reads TGTGCCAGCAGCTTGAGGGCTAGCGGGACCTTCAGGTTGTACGAGCAGTACTTC.

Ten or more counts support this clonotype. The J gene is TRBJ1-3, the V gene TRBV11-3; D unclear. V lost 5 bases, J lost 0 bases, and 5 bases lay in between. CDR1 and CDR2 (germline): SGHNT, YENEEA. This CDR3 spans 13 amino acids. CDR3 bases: TGTGCCAGCAGCAGCAGCTCTGGAAACACCATATATTTT. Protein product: CASSSSSGNTIYF. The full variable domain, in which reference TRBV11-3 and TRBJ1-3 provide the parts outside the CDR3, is EAGVVQSPRYKIIEKKQPVAFWCNPISGHNTLYWYLQNLGQGPELLIRYENEEAVDDSQLPKDRFSAERLKGVDSTLKIQPAELGDSAVYLCASSSSSGNTIYFGEGSWLTVV.

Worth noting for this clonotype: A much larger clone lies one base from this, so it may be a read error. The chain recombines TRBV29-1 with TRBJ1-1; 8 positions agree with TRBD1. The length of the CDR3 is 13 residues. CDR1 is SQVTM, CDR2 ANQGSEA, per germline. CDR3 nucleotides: TGCAGCGTTCCGGACAGGGAAGTGCGTGAAGCTCTCTTT. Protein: CSVPDREVREALF.

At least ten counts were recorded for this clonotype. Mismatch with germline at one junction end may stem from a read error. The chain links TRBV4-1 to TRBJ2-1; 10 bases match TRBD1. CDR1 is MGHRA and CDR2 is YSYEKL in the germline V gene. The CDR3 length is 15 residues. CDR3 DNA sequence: TGTGCCAGCAGCCAGGGGGACAGGGGCGTCAATGAGCAGTTCTTC. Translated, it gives CASSQGDRGVNEQFF.

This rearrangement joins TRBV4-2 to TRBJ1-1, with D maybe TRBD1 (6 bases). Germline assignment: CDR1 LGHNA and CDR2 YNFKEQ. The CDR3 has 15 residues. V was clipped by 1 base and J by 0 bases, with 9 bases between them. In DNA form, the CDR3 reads TGTGCCAGCAGCCAAGTGGGGACACTGAACACTGAAGCTTTCTTT. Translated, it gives CASSQVGTLNTEAFF.

The CDR3 sequence: CSVHRGRGEETQYF. Here the CDR3 DNA reads TGCAGCGTACACAGGGGAAGGGGCGAAGAGACCCAGTACTTC. The chain employs TRBV29-1 and TRBJ2-5; the match to TRBD1 covers 7 bases. The germline gives CDR1 SQVTM, CDR2 ANQGSEA. The CDR3 is 14 residues long. V lost 6 bases to trimming and J lost 3 bases; unmatched junction nucleotides: 10.

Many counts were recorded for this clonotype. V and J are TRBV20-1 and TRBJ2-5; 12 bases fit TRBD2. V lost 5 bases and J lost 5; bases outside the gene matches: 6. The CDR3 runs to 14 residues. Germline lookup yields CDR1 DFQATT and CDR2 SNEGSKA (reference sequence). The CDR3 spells CSAPPGLAGETQYF. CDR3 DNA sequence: TGCAGTGCTCCTCCTGGACTAGCGGGGGAGACCCAGTACTTC.

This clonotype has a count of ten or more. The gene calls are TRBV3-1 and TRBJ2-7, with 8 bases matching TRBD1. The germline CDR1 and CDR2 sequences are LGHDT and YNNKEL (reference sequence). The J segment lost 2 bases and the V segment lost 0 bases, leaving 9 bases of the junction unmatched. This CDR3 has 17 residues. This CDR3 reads CASSQDLTGARTYEQYF. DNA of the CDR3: TGTGCCAGCAGCCAAGACCTGACAGGGGCGAGAACCTACGAGCAGTACTTC.

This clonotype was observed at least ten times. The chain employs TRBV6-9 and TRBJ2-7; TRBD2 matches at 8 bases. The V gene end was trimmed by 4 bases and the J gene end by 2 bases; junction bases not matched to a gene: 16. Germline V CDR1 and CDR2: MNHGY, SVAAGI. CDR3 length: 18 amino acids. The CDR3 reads CASSWSSGPLTTTYEQYF. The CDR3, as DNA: TGTGCCAGCAGTTGGTCTAGCGGGCCGTTAACCACGACCTACGAGCAGTACTTC.

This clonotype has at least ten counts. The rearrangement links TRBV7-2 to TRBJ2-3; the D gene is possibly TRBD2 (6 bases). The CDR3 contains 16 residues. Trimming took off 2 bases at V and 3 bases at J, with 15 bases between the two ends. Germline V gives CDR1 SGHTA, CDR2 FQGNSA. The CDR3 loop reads CASSLTGRVGTDTQYF. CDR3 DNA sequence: TGTGCCAGCAGCTTAACCGGGAGAGTTGGGACAGATACGCAGTATTTT.

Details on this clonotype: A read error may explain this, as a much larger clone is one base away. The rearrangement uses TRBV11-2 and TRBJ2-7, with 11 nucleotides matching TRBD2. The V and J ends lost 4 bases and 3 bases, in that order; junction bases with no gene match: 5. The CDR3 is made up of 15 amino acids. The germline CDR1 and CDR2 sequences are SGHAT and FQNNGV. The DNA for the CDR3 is TGTGCCAGCAGCTGGGTACTAGCGGGAGACTACGAGCAGTACTTC. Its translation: CASSWVLAGDYEQYF.

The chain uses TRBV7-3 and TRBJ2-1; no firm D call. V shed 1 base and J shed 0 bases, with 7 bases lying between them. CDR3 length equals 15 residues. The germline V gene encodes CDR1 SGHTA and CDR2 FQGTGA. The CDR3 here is CASSLIRVSYNEQFF. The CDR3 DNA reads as TGTGCCAGCAGCTTAATACGGGTCTCCTACAATGAGCAGTTCTTC.

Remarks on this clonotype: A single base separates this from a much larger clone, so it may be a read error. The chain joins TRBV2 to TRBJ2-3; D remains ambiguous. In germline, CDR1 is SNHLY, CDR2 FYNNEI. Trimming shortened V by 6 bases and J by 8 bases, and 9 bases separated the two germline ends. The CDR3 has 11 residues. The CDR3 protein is CASSTLGTQYF. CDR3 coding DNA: TGTGCCAGCAGCACCTTAGGTACGCAGTATTTT.

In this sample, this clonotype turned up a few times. CDR3 residues: CASSPGILSGNTIYF. Here the CDR3 DNA reads TGTGCCAGCTCTCCGGGGATCCTCTCTGGAAACACCATATATTTT. The chain couples TRBV18 to TRBJ1-3; unclear D gene. There are 15 residues in the CDR3. CDR1 is KGHSH, CDR2 LQKENI, per germline. Deletions cut 6 bases from V and 0 bases from J, with 12 bases between.

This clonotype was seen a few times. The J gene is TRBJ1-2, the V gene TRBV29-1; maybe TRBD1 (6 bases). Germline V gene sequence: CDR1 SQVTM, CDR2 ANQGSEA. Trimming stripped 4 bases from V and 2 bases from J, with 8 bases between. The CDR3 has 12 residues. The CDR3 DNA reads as TGCAGCGTTGGTACAGGGAACTATGGCTACACCTTC. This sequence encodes CSVGTGNYGYTF.